The 31 T cell receptor beta chains below all came from one sample that was sequenced in a study of HIV-infected patients and healthy controls. Alpha and beta constant-region primers primed reverse transcription of about 0.5 ug RNA. Separate chain-specific third strand synthesis with multiplexing indices produced the alpha and beta libraries. A single record per CDR3 protein comes from TCRdb applying MiXCR to the 5' RACE reads. The sample carries about 6,600 distinct CDR3 sequences, over 7.5% recorded once. Antiretroviral therapy had run roughly three months, about 14 weeks, before follow-up blood collection. Whole blood was used without fractionation, so all unsorted peripheral T cells were included. The sample was blood, taken during antiretroviral therapy. The receptors were gathered from an adult with HIV infection.

This clonotype was detected ten times or more. The chain has TRBV29-1 and TRBJ2-7; TRBD1 agrees at 9 bases. Looked up from germline, CDR1 is SQVTM and CDR2 is ANQGSEA. The CDR3 covers 16 residues. The trim removed 6 bases at V and 0 bases at J, leaving 12 bases unmatched. CDR3 in amino acids: CSVEDRGQLPSYEQYF. CDR3 DNA: TGCAGCGTAGAGGACAGGGGACAGCTCCCCTCCTACGAGCAGTACTTC.

The sample holds many counts of this clonotype. This chain uses TRBV19 with TRBJ1-5; D perhaps matches TRBD1 (5 bases). V lost 8 bases to trimming and J lost 0 bases, with 14 bases between them. Per the germline V gene, CDR1 is LNHDA and CDR2 is SQIVND (reference sequence). This CDR3 is built from 15 residues. DNA for the CDR3: TGTGCCAGTCGGACACCTGAACTTAGCAATCAGCCCCAGCATTTT. It codes for CASRTPELSNQPQHF.

This clonotype appeared a few times. This chain links TRBV7-9 with TRBJ1-5; a possible D gene is TRBD1 (5 bases). Germline V CDR1 and CDR2: SEHNR, FQNEAQ (reference sequence). Trimming stripped 5 bases from V and 3 bases from J, with 11 bases between. The CDR3 consists of 14 residues. The DNA for the CDR3 is TGTGCCAGCAGCCCCCGGGACCTCAATCAGCCCCAGCATTTT. Encoded protein: CASSPRDLNQPQHF.

This clonotype was seen at least ten times. V is TRBV5-4 and J is TRBJ2-1, with D tentatively TRBD2 (5 bases). The CDR3 length is 14 residues. Germline CDR1 is SGHNT and CDR2 is YYREEE (reference sequence). The V gene lost 0 bases and the J gene lost 7 bases, with 11 bases spanning the gap. CDR3 sequence reads: CASSLGTVGNEQFF. The CDR3, as DNA: TGTGCCAGCAGCTTGGGGACTGTGGGGAATGAGCAGTTCTTC.

This chain connects TRBV29-1 to TRBJ1-5; tentative D call: TRBD1 (6 bases). Germline V CDR1 and CDR2: SQVTM, ANQGSEA. The CDR3 has 13 amino acids. Deletions cut 7 bases from V and 5 bases from J, with 15 bases between. CDR3 amino acids: CSAAGRGDQPQHF. The CDR3 DNA reads as TGCAGCGCCGCCGGCAGGGGAGATCAGCCCCAGCATTTT.

This clonotype was counted at least ten times. The chain employs TRBV7-2 and TRBJ1-4; D is ambiguous. The CDR3 is made up of 13 amino acids. The V end lost 0 bases, the J end lost 10 bases, and 9 bases lay between the germline ends. Germline-derived CDR1 and CDR2 are SGHTA and FQGNSA. CDR3 nucleotide sequence: TGTGCCAGCAGCTTAGCCGCGGTCGGAAAACTGTTTTTT. Translating gives CASSLAAVGKLFF.

This clonotype was observed at least ten times. The chain employs TRBV6-2 or TRBV6-3 and TRBJ2-2, with D perhaps TRBD1 (5 bases). The length of the CDR3 is 17 residues. Looked up from germline, CDR1 is MNHEY and CDR2 is SVGEGT. The V gene lost 0 bases and the J gene lost 3 bases, with 14 bases spanning the gap. This CDR3 reads CASSYSVRVGDTGELFF. The CDR3 DNA sequence: TGTGCCAGCAGTTACTCGGTCAGGGTAGGGGACACCGGGGAGCTGTTTTTT.

In its sample, this clonotype was seen many times. The V call is TRBV20-1, the J call TRBJ1-2; 7 nucleotides line up with TRBD1. The CDR3 consists of 12 residues. V was clipped by 3 bases and J by 5 bases; unmatched bases: 3. Germline-derived CDR1 and CDR2 are DFQATT and SNEGSKA (reference sequence). CDR3 in amino acids: CSARGQPYGYTF. CDR3 in DNA: TGCAGTGCTAGGGGACAGCCGTATGGCTACACCTTC.

This clonotype was seen repeatedly, ten times or more. J is TRBJ2-3 and V is TRBV5-4, with 8 bases fitting TRBD1. CDR1 and CDR2 from the germline V gene are SGHNT and YYREEE (reference sequence). The V gene end was trimmed by 4 bases and the J gene end by 6 bases; junction bases not matched to a gene: 16. CDR3 length equals 17 residues. CDR3 in amino acids: CASSTGDRGVASDTQYF. The CDR3 DNA is TGTGCCAGCAGCACGGGCGACAGGGGAGTTGCATCGGATACGCAGTATTTT.

V gene TRBV24-1 combines with J gene TRBJ1-4, with no clear D. Trimming pared 4 bases from V and 5 bases from J, leaving 19 bases between. CDR1 is KGHDR and CDR2 is SFDVKD in the germline V gene. The CDR3 sequence is 17 residues long. The CDR3 DNA reads as TGTGCCACCAGTGAAGATGCCCCCCTAGGGAAGAATGAAAAACTGTTTTTT. Amino acid sequence: CATSEDAPLGKNEKLFF.

By share of the sample, this clonotype is medium-sized. This sequence joins TRBV5-4 and TRBJ2-3; weak D call: TRBD2 (5 bases). Germline V lookup: CDR1 SGHNT, CDR2 YYREEE (reference sequence). The ends were cut back, 0 bases at V and 1 base at J, with 12 bases in the middle. The CDR3 length is 16 residues. The CDR3 nucleotides read TGTGCCAGCAGCTTGGATCTAGCCAGTGGCACAGATACGCAGTATTTT. Translated: CASSLDLASGTDTQYF. The full variable domain, completed using reference TRBV5-4 and TRBJ2-3, is ETGVTQSPTHLIKTRGQQVTLRCSSQSGHNTVSWYQQALGQGPQFIFQYYREEENGRGNFPPRFSGLQFPNYSSELNVNALELDDSALYLCASSLDLASGTDTQYFGPGTRLTVL.

In the case of this clonotype: The junction does not match germline at one end; this may be a read error. The chain couples TRBV9 to TRBJ2-7, with D possibly TRBD2 on 6 matching bases. The CDR3 loop spans 15 amino acids. CDR1 is SGDLS and CDR2 is YYNGEE in the germline V gene. CDR3: CASSVGSGGIGEQHF. The CDR3 coding sequence is TGTGCCAGCAGCGTAGGATCGGGCGGGATCGGGGAGCAGCACTTC.

At least ten counts were recorded for this clonotype. The genes are TRBV9 and TRBJ2-1; D tentatively reads TRBD1 or TRBD2 (6 bases each). The V end was cut by 1 base, the J end by 5 bases, with 19 bases between. The CDR3 is 17 residues long. Germline assignment: CDR1 SGDLS and CDR2 YYNGEE. The CDR3 DNA reads TGTGCCAGCAGCGTAAATCCAGGGACGAGGGGGGACAATGAGCAGTTCTTC. Its protein product is CASSVNPGTRGDNEQFF.

CDR3 protein: CASSQDWDSGRENNEQFF. Here the CDR3 DNA reads TGTGCCAGCAGCCAAGATTGGGATAGCGGGAGGGAGAACAATGAGCAGTTCTTC. The chain joins TRBV4-2 to TRBJ2-1, with 11 bases identical to TRBD2. J gave up 5 bases and V 0 bases, and 9 bases lay outside the gene matches. Germline CDR1 and CDR2: LGHNA and YNFKEQ. The CDR3 runs to 18 residues.

This clonotype is classed as medium-sized. The chain is built from TRBV7-2 and TRBJ2-1, with D tentatively TRBD1 or TRBD2 (6 bases each). V lost 4 bases to trimming and J lost 0 bases, with 16 bases between them. Germline V gives CDR1 SGHTA, CDR2 FQGNSA. The CDR3 extends over 17 amino acids. CDR3 region: CASSSQYGGSSYNEQFF. CDR3 nucleotide sequence: TGTGCCAGCAGCTCCCAATACGGGGGCAGCTCCTACAATGAGCAGTTCTTC.

This clonotype showed up many times. The chain recombines TRBV20-1 with TRBJ2-1; tentative D call: TRBD2 (6 bases). Germline-derived CDR1 and CDR2 are DFQATT and SNEGSKA (reference sequence). The V end lost 5 bases, the J end lost 6 bases, and 14 bases lay between the germline ends. This CDR3 comprises 13 residues. CDR3 DNA: TGCAGTGCTGGTAGGATGACTAGCAATGAGCAGTTCTTC. Its protein product is CSAGRMTSNEQFF.

The rearrangement links TRBV2 to TRBJ1-5; D is possibly TRBD1 (5 bases). Trimming cost V 7 bases and J 7 bases, with 14 bases left between them. Germline CDR1 SNHLY, CDR2 FYNNEI. The CDR3 loop spans 13 amino acids. Here the CDR3 reads CASKDPRVQPQHF. CDR3 DNA: TGTGCCAGCAAGGACCCCAGGGTCCAGCCCCAGCATTTT.

In its sample, this clonotype was seen many times. V is TRBV20-1 and J is TRBJ2-5; 9 bases agree with TRBD2. The CDR3 extends over 15 amino acids. The V and J ends lost 1 base and 5 bases, in that order; junction bases with no gene match: 8. CDR1 and CDR2 (germline): DFQATT, SNEGSKA (reference sequence). The CDR3 DNA is TGCAGTGCTAGAGTGGTAGCGGGAGTTCTTGAGACCCAGTACTTC. Encoded protein: CSARVVAGVLETQYF.

This clonotype was observed at least ten times. The chain links TRBV5-4 to TRBJ1-1; perhaps TRBD1 as D (5 bases). The CDR3 totals 13 residues. CDR1 is SGHNT and CDR2 is YYREEE in the germline V gene (reference sequence). V was clipped by 7 bases and J by 2 bases, with 12 bases between them. The CDR3 nucleotides are TGTGCCAGCTTTTACCAGGGTAACACTGAAGCTTTCTTT. Amino acids: CASFYQGNTEAFF.

This clonotype was seen ten or more times. The V gene is TRBV14, the J gene TRBJ2-1, with 7 positions matching TRBD1. The CDR3 loop spans 15 amino acids. Germline lookup yields CDR1 SGHDN and CDR2 FVKESK. V dropped 5 bases and J dropped 5; count of bases not matched to a gene: 9. Here the CDR3 reads CASSSEGGQDNEQFF. The CDR3 nucleotides read TGTGCCAGCAGCTCAGAAGGGGGCCAGGACAATGAGCAGTTCTTC.

With respect to this clonotype: A much larger clone lies one base from this, so it may be a read error. CDR3 sequence: CASSKGTYGYTF. The CDR3 coding sequence is TGTGCCAGCAGTAAGGGGACCTATGGCTACACCTTC. V gene TRBV28 combines with J gene TRBJ1-2; TRBD1 might be the D (5 bases). Trimming cost V 5 bases and J 4 bases, with 8 bases left between them. The CDR3 contains 12 residues. Germline assignment: CDR1 MDHEN and CDR2 SYDVKM.

This clonotype was seen at least ten times. The chain recombines TRBV5-5 with TRBJ2-3; D perhaps matches TRBD2 (7 bases). The CDR3 contains 19 residues. CDR1 and CDR2 from the germline V gene are SGHKS and YYEKEE (reference sequence). V dropped 3 bases and J dropped 3 bases, with 26 bases sitting between them. The CDR3 coding sequence is TGTGCCAGCAGCTCGGGAGGAAGTATCATACAGGGTTTGACAGATACGCAGTATTTT. Its translation is CASSSGGSIIQGLTDTQYF.

This clonotype is large. The V and J genes are TRBV12-3 or TRBV12-4 and TRBJ1-5; 9 bases map to TRBD1. Germline trimming cut 8 bases from V and 1 base from J; bases unmatched to any gene: 3. This CDR3 is built from 14 residues. In DNA, the CDR3 is TGTGCCAGCGAGGGGACAGGGAGCAATCAGCCCCAGCATTTT. Residues: CASEGTGSNQPQHF.

This clonotype has only a few counts. The V gene is TRBV19, the J gene TRBJ2-3; 7 bases agree with TRBD2. The CDR3 runs 18 residues. CDR1 is LNHDA, CDR2 SQIVND, per germline (reference sequence). Germline trimming cut 4 bases from V and 3 bases from J; bases unmatched to any gene: 16. The CDR3 DNA is TGTGCCAGTAGTACTACTAGCGCACGGGGGACCACGACAGATACGCAGTATTTT. Protein: CASSTTSARGTTTDTQYF.

This clonotype was detected ten times or more. The chain has TRBV5-1 and TRBJ2-1; 8 positions match TRBD1. Trimming cost V 0 bases and J 7 bases; bases outside gene matches: 6. The CDR3 is 15 amino acids. The germline V gene encodes CDR1 SGHRS and CDR2 YFSETQ. CDR3 sequence reads: CASSLVWTGSNEQFF. CDR3 nucleotides: TGCGCCAGCAGCTTGGTTTGGACAGGGTCTAATGAGCAGTTCTTC.

This clonotype is judged medium-sized (0.01 to 0.1%). V is TRBV5-1 and J is TRBJ1-2; TRBD1 matches 8 bases. V was pared by 3 bases and J by 4 bases, with 8 bases of the junction left unmatched. Germline-derived CDR1 and CDR2 are SGHRS and YFSETQ. The CDR3 has 15 amino acids. The CDR3 nucleotides are TGCGCCAGCAGCTCGTGGACAGGGACCAGCTATGGCTACACCTTC. Protein product: CASSSWTGTSYGYTF.

Judged by abundance, this clonotype is medium-sized. The chain has TRBV7-2 and TRBJ1-1; TRBD1 matches 9 bases. The CDR3 runs 16 residues. Per the germline V gene, CDR1 is SGHTA and CDR2 is FQGNSA. Trimming removed 8 bases from V and 7 bases from J; junction bases left unmatched: 17. CDR3 in amino acids: CASQPGQGHGKNEAFF. The CDR3 region has the DNA TGTGCCAGCCAACCGGGACAGGGCCACGGAAAAAATGAAGCTTTCTTT.

This clonotype was observed at least ten times. J is TRBJ1-4 and V is TRBV5-1; TRBD1 aligns across 10 bases. V was clipped by 4 bases and J by 8 bases; unmatched bases: 8. The CDR3 is 15 amino acids. Germline CDR1 and CDR2: SGHRS and YFSETQ. CDR3 in amino acids: CASSLRQGAREKLFF. The CDR3 DNA reads as TGCGCCAGCAGCCTTCGACAGGGGGCTCGCGAAAAACTGTTTTTT. Drawing the rest from reference TRBV5-1 and TRBJ1-4, the complete variable domain is KAGVTQTPRYLIKTRGQQVTLSCSPISGHRSVSWYQQTPGQGLQFLFEYFSETQRNKGNFPGRFSGRQFSNSRSEMNVSTLELGDSALYLCASSLRQGAREKLFFGSGTQLSVL.

This clonotype appeared many times. This sequence joins TRBV4-3 and TRBJ1-2, with a possible D match to TRBD1 (5 bases). Trimming shortened V by 4 bases and J by 5 bases, and 17 bases separated the two germline ends. The CDR3 runs to 15 residues. Germline V gene data show CDR1 as LGHNA and CDR2 as YSLEER. CDR3 amino acids: CASSPNLRVEYGYTF. CDR3 bases: TGCGCCAGCAGCCCCAACCTCAGGGTAGAGTATGGCTACACCTTC.

At least ten counts were recorded for this clonotype. The chain links TRBV30 to TRBJ1-2; 9 bases align to TRBD1. The CDR3 totals 16 residues. V shed 4 bases, J shed 1 base, and the junction held 10 bases outside the gene matches. Germline V gives CDR1 GTSNPN, CDR2 SVGIG (reference sequence). CDR3 bases: TGTGCCTGGATTCGCGGGACAGGGACCCTTAACTATGGCTACACCTTC. Protein product: CAWIRGTGTLNYGYTF. Complete variable domain (other parts from reference TRBV30 and TRBJ1-2): SQTIHQWPATLVQPVGSPLSLECTVEGTSNPNLYWYRQAAGRGLQLLFYSVGIGQISSEVPQNLSASRPQDRQFILSSKKLLLSDSGFYLCAWIRGTGTLNYGYTFGSGTRLTVV.

By its share, this clonotype is large. This chain links TRBV20-1 with TRBJ2-3; the D gene is possibly TRBD2 (6 bases). V lost 0 bases, J lost 3 bases, and 13 bases lay in between. This CDR3 has 15 residues. The germline V gene has CDR1 DFQATT and CDR2 SNEGSKA (reference sequence). CDR3 coding DNA: TGCAGTGCTAGAGATATACGGGAGCTTACAGATACGCAGTATTTT. Protein sequence: CSARDIRELTDTQYF.